The TCR beta chain under discussion was sequenced for a study of blood T cell repertoires in COVID-19. As for the study in general: Acute and convalescent COVID-19 samples came from the United States, Italy and Spain. Sources were T cells, B-cell-depleted T cells, or PBMCs; the material itself was cDNA or gDNA.

As handled by the study authors: Reference gene primers were amplified, and this amplification served to estimate nucleated cell counts. Using immunoSEQ multiplex PCR, the repertoire was profiled, and TCRdb retains in-frame clones only, with some absent. V and J calls plus clone size are reproduced from that table; the DNA served to infer D and trimming. The table has 130,000 to 150,000 clones, 85% to 90% seen once; the top ten hold around an eighth. Seattle cases were enrolled at active infection and followed longitudinally. This clonotype originated in a man aged 18-30 years with COVID-19, enrolled during active disease. The sample taken for sequencing was peripheral blood.

CDR3 region: CASSVGGGSLNEAFF. CDR3 nucleotides: TGTGCCAGCAGCGTAGGCGGGGGTTCATTAAATGAAGCTTTCTTT. The chain recombines TRBV9 with TRBJ1-1; perhaps TRBD1 as D (5 bases). This CDR3 is 15 amino acids long. CDR1 is SGDLS and CDR2 is YYNGEE in the germline V gene. V lost 0 bases, J lost 7 bases, and 16 bases lay in between.